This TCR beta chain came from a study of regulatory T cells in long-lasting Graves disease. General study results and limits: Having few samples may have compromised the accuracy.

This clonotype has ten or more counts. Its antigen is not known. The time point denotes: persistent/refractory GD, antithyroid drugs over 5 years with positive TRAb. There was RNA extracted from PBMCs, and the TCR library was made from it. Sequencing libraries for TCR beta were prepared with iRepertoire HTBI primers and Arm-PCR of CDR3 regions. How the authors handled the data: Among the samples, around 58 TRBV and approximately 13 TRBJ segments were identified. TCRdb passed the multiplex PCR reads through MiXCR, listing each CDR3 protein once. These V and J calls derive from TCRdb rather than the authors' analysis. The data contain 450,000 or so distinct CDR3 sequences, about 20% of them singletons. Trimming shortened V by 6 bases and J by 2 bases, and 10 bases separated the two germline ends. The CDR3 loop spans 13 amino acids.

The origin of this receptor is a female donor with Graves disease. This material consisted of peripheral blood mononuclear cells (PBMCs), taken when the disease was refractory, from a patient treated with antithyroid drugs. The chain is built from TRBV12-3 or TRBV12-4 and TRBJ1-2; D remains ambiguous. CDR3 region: CASSRNRNYGYTF. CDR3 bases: TGTGCCAGCAGCCGGAACAGAAACTATGGCTACACCTTC.